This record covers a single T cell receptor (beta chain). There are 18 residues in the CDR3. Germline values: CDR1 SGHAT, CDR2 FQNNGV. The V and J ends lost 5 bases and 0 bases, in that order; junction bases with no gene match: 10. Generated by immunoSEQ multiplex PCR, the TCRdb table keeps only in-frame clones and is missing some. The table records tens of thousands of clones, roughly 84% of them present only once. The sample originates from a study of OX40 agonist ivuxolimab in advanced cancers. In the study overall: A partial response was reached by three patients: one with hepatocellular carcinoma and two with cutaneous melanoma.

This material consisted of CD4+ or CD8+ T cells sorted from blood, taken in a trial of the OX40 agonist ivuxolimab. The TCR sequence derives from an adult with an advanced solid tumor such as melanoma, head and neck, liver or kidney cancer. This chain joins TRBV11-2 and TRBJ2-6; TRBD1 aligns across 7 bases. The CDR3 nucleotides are TGTGCCAGCAGCCTGAGGACAGGTCTTCTCTCTGGGGCCAACGTCCTGACTTTC. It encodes CASSLRTGLLSGANVLTF. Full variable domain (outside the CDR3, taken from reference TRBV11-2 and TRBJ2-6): EAGVAQSPRYKIIEKRQSVAFWCNPISGHATLYWYQQILGQGPKLLIQFQNNGVVDDSQLPKDRFSAERLKGVDSTLKIQPAKLEDSAVYLCASSLRTGLLSGANVLTFGAGSRLTVL.